These 8 T cell receptor beta chains share one sample of origin, sequenced in a study of immune heterogeneity within non-small cell lung tumors. Multiplex PCR amplified the TCR beta CDR3 region. Its first round ran for approximately 11 cycles with 32 V and 13 J primers. TCRdb redid the calling of the multiplex PCR reads with MiXCR, one entry per CDR3 protein. Counted here are some 15,000 distinct CDR3 sequences, approximately 30% occurring once; the ten biggest clones make up roughly 15%. Template input, which was bulk tumor genomic DNA, totaled 450 to 600 ng per sample. Several widely spaced biopsies per primary tumor were taken during surgery. Curative surgical treatment was performed in patients who had newly diagnosed, untreated non-small cell lung cancer. The specimen was lung tumor tissue. The receptors were sampled from a woman aged 50 to 65 with non-small cell lung cancer.

This clonotype was seen a handful of times. The rearrangement uses TRBV20-1 and TRBJ2-5, with D hard to call. V shed 0 bases and J shed 3 bases, with 11 bases lying between them. The germline CDR1 and CDR2 sequences are DFQATT and SNEGSKA (reference sequence). This CDR3 is built from 14 residues. The CDR3 sequence is CSARDQPWKETQYF. The CDR3, as DNA: TGCAGTGCTAGAGATCAGCCATGGAAAGAGACCCAGTACTTC.

This chain connects TRBV7-2 to TRBJ2-7; perhaps D is TRBD1 or TRBD2 (5 bases each). V was pared by 4 bases and J by 3 bases, with 10 bases between. Germline loops: CDR1 SGHTA, CDR2 FQGNSA. CDR3 length: 13 amino acids. DNA of the CDR3: TGTGCCAGCAGCTGGAGGACATTCTACGAGCAGTACTTC. The encoded protein is CASSWRTFYEQYF.

Note on this clonotype: This may arise from a read error, as a much more abundant clone is one base away. The V call is TRBV6-4, the J call TRBJ1-6; D may be TRBD1 (6 bases). This CDR3 comprises 14 residues. Per the germline V gene, CDR1 is MRHNA and CDR2 is SNTAGT. The CDR3 reads CASSYGQNNPPLHF. CDR3 coding DNA: TGTGCCAGCAGTTACGGACAGAATAATCCACCCCTCCACTTT.

By share, this clonotype counts as medium-sized. The J gene is TRBJ2-7, the V gene TRBV6-1; no reliable D call. V was shortened by 3 bases and J by 1 base, with 19 bases between the two germline ends. Germline CDR1 MNHNS, CDR2 SASEGT. CDR3 length: 17 amino acids. The CDR3: CASSDAVWETASYEQYF. The DNA for the CDR3 is TGTGCCAGCAGTGATGCGGTATGGGAAACAGCTTCCTACGAGCAGTACTTC.

The sample holds many counts of this clonotype. J is TRBJ1-1 and V is TRBV11-2; D is uncertain. Germline V gene lookup returns CDR1 SGHAT and CDR2 FQNNGV. Trimming left V 4 bases short and J 2 bases short, with 14 bases between. CDR3 length: 15 residues. The CDR3 spells CASSSFPKVNTEAFF. For the CDR3, the DNA is TGTGCCAGCAGCTCGTTCCCGAAAGTAAACACTGAAGCTTTCTTT.

With regard to this clonotype: At one boundary the junction diverges from the germline segment, which might be a read error. V usage is TRBV28 and J usage is TRBJ1-5; 7 bases line up with TRBD1. Germline CDR1 and CDR2: MDHEN and SYDVKM. This CDR3 contains 13 residues. The CDR3 region is CDSIRDSNEPQHF. The CDR3 DNA is TGTGACAGTATCCGGGACAGCAATGAGCCCCAGCATTTT. The complete variable domain, with remaining parts taken from reference TRBV28 and TRBJ1-5, reads DVKVTQSSRYLVKRTGEKVFLECVQDMDHENMFWYRQDPGLGLRLIYFSYDVKMKEKGDIPEGYSVSREKKERFSLILESASTNQTSMYLCDSIRDSNEPQHFGDGTRLSIL.

This clonotype showed up many times. V and J are TRBV6-1 and TRBJ1-3; no clear D. Germline V gene sequence: CDR1 MNHNS, CDR2 SASEGT. V lost 10 bases and J 2 bases, leaving 27 bases between the germline ends. The CDR3 is made up of 18 amino acids. The CDR3 sequence is CATSPPAGGNRAGNTIYF. Written as DNA, the CDR3 is TGTGCCACCTCACCCCCCGCGGGCGGTAATAGGGCTGGAAACACCATATATTTT.

Points on this clonotype: A much larger clone lies one base from this, so it may be a read error. This sequence joins TRBV28 and TRBJ2-7; D ambiguous. Germline assignment: CDR1 MDHEN and CDR2 SYDVKM. The V gene lost 5 bases and the J gene lost 6 bases, with 23 bases spanning the gap. CDR3 size: 16 residues. The CDR3 reads CASSPYAGLGGCEQYF. For the CDR3, the DNA is TGTGCCAGCAGTCCTTATGCCGGCCTAGGTGGGTGCGAGCAGTACTTC.